Detailed here is one T cell receptor beta chain. The specificity of this receptor is unknown. One base away there is no much larger clone; base qualities are not given. The sample comes from a study of T cell responses to AZD1222 COVID-19 vaccine (TCRdb year 2021). For context, the study as a whole: Because spike-specific TCR depth and breadth did not differ between the two schedules, AZD1222 recipients who got a second dose at roughly 4 weeks were pooled with those who got a second dose at roughly 12 weeks. Enrollment into the trials was organized by age into subgroups of 18-55, 56-69 and 70-plus years, and those subgroups contained about 160, 30 and 59 TCR-sequenced participants, respectively. TCR sequencing was performed for 230 to 250 trial participants, of whom roughly 200 were given two doses of AZD1222 and about 25 were given two doses of MenACWY control vaccine. Overall results and qualifications from the work: After two AZD1222 doses, both the breadth and the depth of spike-specific TCRs were significantly higher than at day 0 and than in MenACWY recipients. Because no samples from the day 14 peak response were available, repertoires could be characterized only after the peak T cell response. Conclusions about previously exposed vaccinees are limited, since just five or six AZD1222 recipients were seropositive for SARS-CoV-2 at baseline. In the small 56-69-year group, the increase in depth fell short of significance, most likely because of low power. Participants were mostly white British and included more females than males, and it was suggested by the authors that clonal diversity may have been underestimated. Reportedly, almost half of the unique spike-specific TCRs recognized epitopes lying outside the regions that are mutated in the B.1.351 and B.1.1.7 variants. The whole spike protein was spanned by vaccine-associated CD4 TCRs, and dominant responses were seen in regions 160-218 and 743-854.

The CDR3 sequence holds 14 residues, the cysteine and phenylalanine included. The retained sequence is limited to the CDR3, 42 bases, with the frame set at the first base. Via the germline V gene (reference sequence), CDR1 is MNHEY and CDR2 SMNVEV. Trimming leaves V shorter by 6 bases and J shorter by 4 bases, with the junction holding 9 bases beyond the gene matches. The time point label on this specimen signifies: baseline before first vaccination. Vaccinee samples came from UK trials COV001 and COV002, including a single-blind randomized controlled phase 2/3 trial of AZD1222 (ChAdOx1 nCoV-19) in healthy adults. Trial participant PBMC samples were collected at day 0 and day 28 after the second dose for TCRbeta chain sequencing. The CDR3 regions of human TCRbeta chains were analyzed by immunosequencing. As for the authors' bioinformatics: Repertoire TCRs were checked for matches against a reference library of SARS-CoV-2-specific TCRs that had been generated using the MIRA antigen-specificity platform. Breadth was defined as the fraction of unique TCRs that were SARS-CoV-2-associated, and depth was defined as the fraction of total T cells that were SARS-CoV-2-associated. Using the MIRA data, every spike-specific TCR was mapped to the spike region that the TCR reacted to and assigned to either a CD4 or a CD8 class. Log10-transformed breadth and depth values were compared by one-way ANOVA with Sidak's multiple comparisons tests. In its TCRdb copy, this immuneACCESS table keeps in-frame sequences only and misses some clones. Where compared with another copy, unresolved V genes explain less than half of these, and the others have no known cause. Clonal size and the V and J genes are those of that table, whereas D and trimming came from the DNA. The sample has 160,000 or so clones on record, over 85% of them singletons. In total, the top ten clones hold about 2.8% of the sample.

Rearrangement joined TRBV27 to TRBJ2-7; TRBD1 lines up with 7 middle nucleotides. The sample here was peripheral blood, taken on day 0 of AZD1222 vaccination. This clonotype originated in an adult in good health. The CDR3 in this case is CASRPGTALYEQYF. In nucleotides, the sequence is TGTGCCAGCAGGCCCGGGACAGCGCTTTACGAGCAGTACTTC.